This entry lists 8 T cell receptor beta chains sequenced from one sample in a study of T-cell reconstitution after alpha-beta-depleted transplantation in children. The TCRbeta library incorporated unique molecular identifiers. TCRdb re-derived calls from the PCR reads in MiXCR, one entry per CDR3 protein. The sample has roughly 500,000 distinct CDR3 sequences, around 16% seen once. The sample consisted of PBMCs from the stem cell graft donor, taken from the stem cell graft. The origin of the receptors is a human donor who donated a stem cell graft to a child with acute lymphoblastic leukemia.

This clonotype has just a few counts. V and J are TRBV5-1 and TRBJ2-7; tentatively, D is TRBD2 (6 bases). V lost 4 bases and J lost 0, with 11 bases in between. CDR1 and CDR2 (germline): SGHRS, YFSETQ. The CDR3 covers 14 residues. This CDR3 reads CASSPASDSYEQYF. CDR3 DNA: TGCGCCAGCAGCCCGGCTAGCGACTCCTACGAGCAGTACTTC.

The chain employs TRBV3-1 and TRBJ2-2, with D tentatively TRBD1 or TRBD2 (5 bases each). The CDR3 loop spans 14 amino acids. CDR1 and CDR2 from the germline V gene are LGHDT and YNNKEL (reference sequence). Trimming left V 4 bases short and J 8 bases short, with 14 bases between. CDR3 DNA sequence: TGTGCCAGCAGCCCTCACGGGACCAATGGGGAGCTGTTTTTT. Translated, it gives CASSPHGTNGELFF.

In this sample, this clonotype turned up a few times. The chain has TRBV5-8 and TRBJ2-1, with a tentative D call TRBD2 (6 bases). CDR1 is SGHTS and CDR2 is YDEGEE in the germline V gene. The CDR3 is 17 amino acids. Trimming shortened V by 2 bases and J by 8 bases, and 23 bases separated the two germline ends. CDR3 region: CASSFPTSTLAFDEQFF. As DNA, the CDR3 is TGTGCCAGCAGCTTCCCGACTAGTACGCTGGCATTTGATGAGCAGTTCTTC.

This clonotype occurred a few times. The chain joins TRBV5-1 to TRBJ2-1; tentatively, D is TRBD2 (5 bases). Germline CDR1 and CDR2: SGHRS and YFSETQ. The ends were cut back, 0 bases at V and 8 bases at J, with 15 bases in the middle. The CDR3 consists of 15 residues. DNA of the CDR3: TGCGCCAGCAGCTTGGTTGGCCCCTTCGGGGATGAGCAGTTCTTC. Translating it yields CASSLVGPFGDEQFF.

This clonotype was observed a few times. The V and J genes are TRBV12-5 and TRBJ2-1, with 9 bases identical to TRBD1. This CDR3 is 15 amino acids long. V gave up 6 bases and J gave up 1 base; unmatched junction bases: 4. Germline CDR1 LGHNT, CDR2 FRNRAP. The DNA of the CDR3 is TGTGCTAGTGGCACGGGACAGGGTTCCTACAATGAGCAGTTCTTC. This codes for CASGTGQGSYNEQFF.

The genes are TRBV20-1 and TRBJ2-7; 8 positions agree with TRBD2. The CDR3 is 14 residues long. The V and J ends lost 2 bases and 3 bases, in that order; junction bases with no gene match: 6. Germline lookup yields CDR1 DFQATT and CDR2 SNEGSKA (reference sequence). The DNA of the CDR3 is TGCAGTGCTAGAATCTTAGCGGGAAACTACGAGCAGTACTTC. Encoded protein: CSARILAGNYEQYF.

Only a few counts were recorded for this clonotype. The chain recombines TRBV15 with TRBJ1-4, with 8 bases matching TRBD1. Per the germline V gene, CDR1 is LNHNV and CDR2 is YYDKDF (reference sequence). V was pared by 2 bases and J by 7 bases, with 6 bases of the junction left unmatched. There are 15 residues in the CDR3. The CDR3 DNA reads TGTGCCACCAGCAGACCGGACAGGGCGTTTGAAAAACTGTTTTTT. This translates into CATSRPDRAFEKLFF.

The CDR3 here is CASSVDGTSGGRGEQFF. CDR3 nucleotides: TGTGCCAGCAGCGTGGACGGGACTAGCGGGGGCCGTGGTGAGCAGTTCTTC. V is TRBV9 and J is TRBJ2-1, with 14 bases aligning to TRBD2. V gave up 2 bases and J gave up 9 bases; unmatched junction bases: 10. From germline, CDR1 is SGDLS and CDR2 YYNGEE. This CDR3 region has 17 residues.